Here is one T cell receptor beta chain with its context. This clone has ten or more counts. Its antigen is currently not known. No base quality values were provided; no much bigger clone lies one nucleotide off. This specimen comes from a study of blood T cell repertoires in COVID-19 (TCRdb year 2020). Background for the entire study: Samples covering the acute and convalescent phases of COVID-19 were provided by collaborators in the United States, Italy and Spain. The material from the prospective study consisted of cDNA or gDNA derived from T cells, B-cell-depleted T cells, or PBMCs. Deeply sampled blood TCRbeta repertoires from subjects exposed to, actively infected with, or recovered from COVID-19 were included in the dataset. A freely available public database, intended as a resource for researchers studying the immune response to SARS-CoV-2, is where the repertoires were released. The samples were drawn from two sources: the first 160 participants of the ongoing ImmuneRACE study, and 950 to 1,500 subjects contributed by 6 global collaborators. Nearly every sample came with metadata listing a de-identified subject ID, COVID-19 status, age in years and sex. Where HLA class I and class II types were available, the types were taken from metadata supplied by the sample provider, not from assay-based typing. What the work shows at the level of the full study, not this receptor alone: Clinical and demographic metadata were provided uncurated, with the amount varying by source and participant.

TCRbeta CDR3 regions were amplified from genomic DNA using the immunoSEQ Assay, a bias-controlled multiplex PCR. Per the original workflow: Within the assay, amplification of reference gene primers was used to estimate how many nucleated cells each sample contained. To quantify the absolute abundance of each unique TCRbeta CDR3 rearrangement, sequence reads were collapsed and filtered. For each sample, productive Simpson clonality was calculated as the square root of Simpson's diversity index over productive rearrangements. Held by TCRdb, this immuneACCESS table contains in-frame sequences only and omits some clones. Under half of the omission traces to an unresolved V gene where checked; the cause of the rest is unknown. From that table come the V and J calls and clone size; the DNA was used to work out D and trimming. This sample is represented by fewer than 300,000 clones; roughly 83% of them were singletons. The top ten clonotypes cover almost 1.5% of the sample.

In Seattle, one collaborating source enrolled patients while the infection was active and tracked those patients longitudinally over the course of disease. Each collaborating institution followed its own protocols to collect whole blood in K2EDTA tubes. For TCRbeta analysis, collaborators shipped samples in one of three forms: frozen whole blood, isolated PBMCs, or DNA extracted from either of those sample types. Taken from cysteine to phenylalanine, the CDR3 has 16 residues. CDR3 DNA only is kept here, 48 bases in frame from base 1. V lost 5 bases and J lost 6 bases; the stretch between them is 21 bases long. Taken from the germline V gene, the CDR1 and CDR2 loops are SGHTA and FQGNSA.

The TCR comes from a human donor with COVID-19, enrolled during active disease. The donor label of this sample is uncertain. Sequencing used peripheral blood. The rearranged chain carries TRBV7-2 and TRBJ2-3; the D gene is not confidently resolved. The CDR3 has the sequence CASSPLMRIDSDTQYF. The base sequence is TGTGCCAGCAGCCCACTGATGAGGATAGATTCGGATACGCAGTATTTT.